A selection of T cell receptor beta chains follows, all from one sample in a study of cytotoxic CD8 clonotypes in ibrutinib-treated CLL. Here immunoSEQ multiplex PCR was the method, and the copy in TCRdb shows in-frame clones only, minus some. The data contain about 160,000 clones, more than 75% of them singletons. Sequenced here: PBMCs, sampled after 12 months of ibrutinib treatment. The receptors shown here come from a human donor with chronic lymphocytic leukemia. Both conserved end residues are part of each CDR3. A D gene is named only where the DNA matches it firmly. Some rows have no size entry. The others give once, few or many, or a class for an expanded clone.

cdr3_nt	cdr3_aa	clone_size	j_call	v_call	d_call
TGTGCCAGCGGGGGTAGCGGGAGGCGGCTATACGAGCAGTACTTC	CASGGSGRRLYEQYF	NA	TRBJ2-7	TRBV2	TRBD2
TGTGCCAGCAAGAGGCTGAATGAAAAACTGTTTTTT	CASKRLNEKLFF	NA	TRBJ1-4	TRBV6-5	NA
TGTGCCAGCAGCTTAACAGGGGGACACACTGAAGCTTTCTTT	CASSLTGGHTEAFF	NA	TRBJ1-1	TRBV7-8	TRBD1
TGCGCCAGCGGATTACAGGGGACAAGGACTGAAGCTTTCTTT	CASGLQGTRTEAFF	NA	TRBJ1-1	TRBV5-1	TRBD1
TGCGCCAGCAGCTTGGGTACAGGGAATAATTCACCCCTCCACTTT	CASSLGTGNNSPLHF	NA	TRBJ1-6	TRBV5-1	NA
TGTGCCAGCAGCTTAACATCCTCCTACAATGAGCAGTTCTTC	CASSLTSSYNEQFF	NA	TRBJ2-1	TRBV7-9	NA
TGTGCCAGCAGCTTACCAGCGGGGCAAAACGAGCAGTACTTC	CASSLPAGQNEQYF	NA	TRBJ2-7	TRBV11-1	TRBD2
TGTGCCAGCAGTTTGGAGGGGGCTAGGAGAAACACCATATATTTT	CASSLEGARRNTIYF	NA	TRBJ1-3	TRBV28	TRBD1
TGTGCCAGCAGCGTCCTCGGAGGACAGTCGTCCACAGATACGCAGTATTTT	CASSVLGGQSSTDTQYF	NA	TRBJ2-3	TRBV7-6	NA
TGTGCCAGCCAAGAAAGGCTGGTTACCACAACTAATGAAAAACTGTTTTTT	CASQERLVTTTNEKLFF	NA	TRBJ1-4	TRBV2	NA
TGCGCCAGCAGCTTGTATACTAGCGGGAGCGGGGAGCTGTTTTTT	CASSLYTSGSGELFF	few	TRBJ2-2	TRBV5-1	TRBD2
TGTGCCAGCAGTTTATCTAATCTAGGAGATACGCAGTATTTT	CASSLSNLGDTQYF	NA	TRBJ2-3	TRBV28	NA
TGTGCCAGCAGTTCCTACCCTTCGAATACGCAGTATTTT	CASSSYPSNTQYF	NA	TRBJ2-3	TRBV6-1	NA
TGTGCCAGCTCACCACGCGGGGCCGGGGGCACCGGGGAGCTGTTTTTT	CASSPRGAGGTGELFF	NA	TRBJ2-2	TRBV18	NA
TGTGCCAGCAGCGTCTACACCCACCTGGGGGAGCAGTACTTC	CASSVYTHLGEQYF	NA	TRBJ2-7	TRBV7-9	NA
TGTGCCAGCAGCTTAAATACTGGACGGTCGGCTTCTGAAGCTTTCTTT	CASSLNTGRSASEAFF	NA	TRBJ1-1	TRBV7-3	NA
TGTGCCAGCAGTGGGCCCGCCCCAACCTACGAGCAGTACTTC	CASSGPAPTYEQYF	NA	TRBJ2-7	TRBV28	NA
TGTGCCACCAGCAGAGACAGGGGGCGAGAAAAACTGTTTTTT	CATSRDRGREKLFF	NA	TRBJ1-4	TRBV15	TRBD1
TGTGCCAGTACCTTAAACCCGATGGGGACTAGCGACTACAATGAGCAGTTCTTC	CASTLNPMGTSDYNEQFF	few	TRBJ2-1	TRBV19	TRBD2
TGTGCCAGCCGGGGACAGTACTTCCAAGAGACCCAGTACTTC	CASRGQYFQETQYF	NA	TRBJ2-5	TRBV2	TRBD1
TGTGCCAGCAGCTTGGGGACTAGCGGGAGTAATGAGCAGTTCTTC	CASSLGTSGSNEQFF	NA	TRBJ2-1	TRBV7-3	TRBD2
TGTGCCAGCAGCTTAAAAACGTACAGGACAGGGGACACCGGGGAGCTGTTTTTT	CASSLKTYRTGDTGELFF	NA	TRBJ2-2	TRBV7-6	TRBD1
TGTGCCAGCAGCCCACGGACAGTACCTAACTATGGCTACACCTTC	CASSPRTVPNYGYTF	NA	TRBJ1-2	TRBV7-8	NA
TGTGCCAGCAGTTTCCCGCCGTACAATGAGCAGTTCTTC	CASSFPPYNEQFF	NA	TRBJ2-1	TRBV27	NA
TGTGCCAGCAGCTTCCGAGAGGGCCTCACCAACAATGAGCAGTTCTTC	CASSFREGLTNNEQFF	NA	TRBJ2-1	TRBV11-2	NA
TGTGCCAGCAGTCAACAGGGTGCTACTACTGAAGCTTTCTTT	CASSQQGATTEAFF	NA	TRBJ1-1	TRBV2	NA
TGTGCCAGTAGTTCCGGGACTAGCGGTAGCCCTTCCTCCTACGAGCAGTACTTC	CASSSGTSGSPSSYEQYF	NA	TRBJ2-7	TRBV19	TRBD2
TGTGCCAGCAGACCGACAGGAATGAACACTGAAGCTTTCTTT	CASRPTGMNTEAFF	NA	TRBJ1-1	TRBV5-6	NA
TGTGCCAGCACTGCAAGACCCACAGGGACCGGGGAGCTGTTTTTT	CASTARPTGTGELFF	NA	TRBJ2-2	TRBV11-2	NA
TGTGCCAGCAGCTTGGGTCCTTTCGGCACCTTC	CASSLGPFGTF	once	TRBJ1-2	TRBV5-8	NA
TGTGCCAGCAGCTTGAAAGAAGGGGGTGCTTACTATGGCTACACCTTC	CASSLKEGGAYYGYTF	NA	TRBJ1-2	TRBV5-4	NA
TGTGCCAGCAGCTTAGAGACAGGCACCGGGGAGCTGTTTTTT	CASSLETGTGELFF	NA	TRBJ2-2	TRBV7-6	NA
TGTGCCAGCAGCCAAGCCCGGGTTGTGCAGTACTTC	CASSQARVVQYF	NA	TRBJ2-7	TRBV14	NA
TGTGCCAGCAGTTTATCCCCTCAGGGTAACAATTCACCCCTCCACTTT	CASSLSPQGNNSPLHF	NA	TRBJ1-6	TRBV27	NA
TGTGCCAGCAGCTCCCTTGTGGGGGGACCGCAGTTCTTC	CASSSLVGGPQFF	NA	TRBJ2-1	TRBV11-3	NA
TGTGCCAGCAGCTTAGCGGTGAGACCCTACGAGCAGTACTTC	CASSLAVRPYEQYF	NA	TRBJ2-7	TRBV7-8	NA
TGTGCCAGTAGACTCGGCAGTAGCACAGATACGCAGTATTTT	CASRLGSSTDTQYF	NA	TRBJ2-3	TRBV19	NA
TGTGCCAGCAGCTTAACAGGGATTGTGATCGGGGAGCTGTTTTTT	CASSLTGIVIGELFF	NA	TRBJ2-2	TRBV11-2	NA
TGCGCCAGCAGCATGCTCGGGACTGACACAGATACGCAGTATTTT	CASSMLGTDTDTQYF	NA	TRBJ2-3	TRBV5-1	NA
TGTGCCAGCAGCCGGGACCAGACAGATACGCAGTATTTT	CASSRDQTDTQYF	NA	TRBJ2-3	TRBV7-2	NA
TGTGCCAGCAGTCAATCGTCAATGGCGGGGAATGAGCAGTTCTTC	CASSQSSMAGNEQFF	NA	TRBJ2-1	TRBV6-6	NA
TGTGCCTGGAGTGTTAGGGGGGCGAGGAATCAGCCCCAGCATTTT	CAWSVRGARNQPQHF	NA	TRBJ1-5	TRBV30	NA
TGTGCCAGCAGCTTGGGGGCTTGGGAGCAGTTCTTC	CASSLGAWEQFF	NA	TRBJ2-1	TRBV5-4	NA
TGTGCCAGCAGCCCAGGGTATGTCACAGATACGCAGTATTTT	CASSPGYVTDTQYF	NA	TRBJ2-3	TRBV5-4	NA
TGCAGCGTTGTCCCCGGCAGCAATTACGAGCAGTACTTC	CSVVPGSNYEQYF	few	TRBJ2-7	TRBV29-1	NA
TGCGCCAGCAGGCTGACAGCGAACACTGAAGCTTTCTTT	CASRLTANTEAFF	NA	TRBJ1-1	TRBV4-3	NA
TGTGCCAGTAGCTTCCGGGACCGTGGTGACGAGACCCAGTACTTC	CASSFRDRGDETQYF	NA	TRBJ2-5	TRBV19	NA
TGTGCCAGTAGTATAGATCCGTTTGGACCCGGCTACACCTTC	CASSIDPFGPGYTF	NA	TRBJ1-2	TRBV19	NA